This TCR beta chain appears in the sequencing data of a study of blood T cell repertoires in COVID-19. The repertoire was sequenced with immunoSEQ multiplex PCR; TCRdb's copy has only in-frame clones and lacks some. The profile covers some 130,000 clones, with over 80% appearing a single time and approximately 20% taken by the ten largest. The V gene end was trimmed by 6 bases and the J gene end by 6 bases; junction bases not matched to a gene: 6. Germline CDR1 GTSNPN, CDR2 SVGIG (reference sequence). This CDR3 has 15 residues. The sequenced material came from PBMCs or T cells enriched from blood (not recorded which). This chain links TRBV30 with TRBJ2-2; 14 bases align to TRBD2. The receptor comes from a man aged 25 to 40 who had recovered from COVID-19. The CDR3 reads CACKMGLAGAGELFF. Written as DNA, the CDR3 is TGTGCCTGCAAAATGGGACTAGCGGGAGCCGGGGAGCTGTTTTTT. Using reference TRBV30 and TRBJ2-2 for the parts outside the CDR3, the full variable domain is SQTIHQWPATLVQPVGSPLSLECTVEGTSNPNLYWYRQAAGRGLQLLFYSVGIGQISSEVPQNLSASRPQDRQFILSSKKLLLSDSGFYLCACKMGLAGAGELFFGEGSRLTVL.